Listed below are T cell receptor beta chains from one sample, sequenced in a study of Ad26.COV2.S vaccination and SARS-CoV-2 variants. Profiled with immunoSEQ multiplex PCR; TCRdb holds only in-frame clones, not every one. The sample has roughly 300,000 clones, around 88% seen once. The material was peripheral blood, obtained in a trial of Ad26.COV2.S vaccine versus placebo. The receptor source for this set is a person between 18 and 65 years old who received the Ad26.COV2.S COVID-19 vaccine or a placebo. The CDR3 runs from the conserved cysteine through the conserved F or W.

TRBJ2-1	TRBV7-2	CASSLALGDYNEQFF
TRBJ1-1	TRBV5-8	CASSWHLDGSTEAFF
TRBJ2-7	TRBV5-1	CASRDWGQSYEQYF
TRBJ1-4	TRBV4-3	CASSQDSTAATNEKLFF
TRBJ1-1	TRBV12-3/TRBV12-4	CASSFLDKDEAFF
TRBJ1-6	TRBV5-1	CASRTLTGSNSPLHF
TRBJ2-1	TRBV28	CASKGGASGEQFF
TRBJ1-1	TRBV6-2/TRBV6-3	CASSSHIIEGASGTEAFF
TRBJ1-3	TRBV19	CASRSGASGNTIYF
TRBJ2-7	TRBV2	CASSEGGYEQYF
TRBJ1-5	TRBV28	CASRRDRVSNQPQHF
TRBJ1-3	TRBV7-9	CASTNREAERNTIYF
TRBJ2-7	TRBV18	CASSPLSGDPPGEQYF
TRBJ2-7	TRBV30	CAWSLGVEQYF
TRBJ2-6	TRBV30	CACDSSGANVLTF
TRBJ2-1	TRBV29-1	CSVDVGQGAEQFF
TRBJ1-2	TRBV11-2	CATGQDYGYTF
TRBJ2-1	TRBV29-1	CSVEVGNEQFF
TRBJ2-1	TRBV27	CASSLTAGGWNEQFF
TRBJ2-2	TRBV6-5	CASSYSWARGHGELFF
TRBJ2-7	TRBV20-1	CSASIGQGGSYEQYF
TRBJ1-1	TRBV5-8	CASSGDRDRGTEAFF
TRBJ2-3	TRBV5-4	CASSFGAPGTQYF
TRBJ1-5	TRBV4-1	CASSQDGGGPDQPQHF
TRBJ2-6	TRBV4-1	CASSQSPGGGANVLTF
TRBJ1-5	TRBV19	CASADNSNQPQHF
TRBJ2-7	TRBV10-2	CASSLLAGDSYEQYF
TRBJ1-1	TRBV5-8	CASSLLARGNTEAFF
TRBJ2-4	TRBV5-1	CASSARRATKNIQYF
TRBJ2-1	TRBV5-1	CASRSGTFENEQFF
TRBJ1-1	TRBV27	CASSPIQGMDTEAFF
TRBJ2-7	TRBV30	CAWSDQIADFFYEQYF
TRBJ1-5	TRBV2	CASSEGPGQPQHF
TRBJ1-5	TRBV7-8	CASSLSRVYSNQPQHF
TRBJ1-5	TRBV4-1	CASSQPGQPQHF
TRBJ1-1	TRBV28	CASSLQALNTEAFF
TRBJ2-3	TRBV6-5	CASSRTSGSTDTQYF
TRBJ2-7	TRBV19	CASSITGHPEQYF
TRBJ2-2	TRBV5-1	CASSVLRGTGELFF
TRBJ1-5	TRBV7-8	CASSFSPSRDNQPQHF
TRBJ1-1	TRBV7-9	CASSLPGLVTEAFF
TRBJ1-4	TRBV30	CAWSVRGRTNEKLFF
TRBJ2-7	TRBV5-4	CASRDSGNYEQYF
TRBJ1-5	TRBV19	CASRTGTGFRGNQPQHF
TRBJ2-3	TRBV6-5	CASRATGVSDTQYF